Presented here are 25 T cell receptor beta chains from one specimen sequenced in a study of T cell responses to AZD1222 COVID-19 vaccine (dated by TCRdb to about 2021). The time point label for this specimen denotes: about 28 days (+/-7) after the second vaccine dose. Library prep was done by the immunoSEQ multiplex PCR assay. Sourced from immuneACCESS, this table was stored by TCRdb with only in-frame sequences that have V and J called. A share of the clones is absent; for the studies checked, an unresolved V gene accounts for under half, and the remainder has no known explanation. The table for this sample lists about 150,000 clones; approximately 92% of them were counted only once. Roughly 3% of the sample is held by the ten biggest clonotypes. Source: peripheral blood, taken 28 days after the second AZD1222 dose. Receptors were obtained from an adult who received the AZD1222 COVID-19 vaccine.

J is TRBJ1-3 and V is TRBV28, with D tentatively TRBD1 (5 bases). The germline gives CDR1 MDHEN, CDR2 SYDVKM. There are 16 residues in the CDR3. Trimming took 3 bases from V and 0 from J, leaving 12 bases between them. CDR3 in amino acids: CASSFWGEGSGNTIYF. The CDR3 DNA sequence: TGTGCCAGCAGTTTTTGGGGGGAGGGCTCTGGAAACACCATATATTTT.

The chain carries TRBV7-8 and TRBJ1-4, with unresolved D. Trimming pared 5 bases from V and 0 bases from J, leaving 10 bases between. Germline V gives CDR1 SGHVS, CDR2 FQNEAQ. There are 15 residues in the CDR3. This CDR3 reads CASSAPTTTNEKLFF. The CDR3 DNA reads as TGTGCCAGCAGCGCCCCGACAACAACTAATGAAAAACTGTTTTTT.

The rearrangement joins TRBV5-1 to TRBJ2-5; TRBD2 matches at 8 bases. This CDR3 is 13 amino acids long. The V segment lost 4 bases and the J segment 5 bases; nucleotides outside the gene matches: 4. Germline V gives CDR1 SGHRS, CDR2 YFSETQ. CDR3 coding DNA: TGCGCCAGCAGCACGGGAGGGGGGGAGACCCAGTACTTC. Translating gives CASSTGGGETQYF.

This chain links TRBV6-5 with TRBJ1-4; the D is unclear. The ends were cut back, 6 bases at V and 0 bases at J, with 11 bases in the middle. CDR3 length equals 15 residues. The V gene's germline CDR1 is MNHEY and CDR2 SVGAGI. CDR3 in amino acids: CASSPGIATNEKLFF. Written as DNA, the CDR3 is TGTGCCAGCAGCCCGGGCATTGCAACTAATGAAAAACTGTTTTTT.

The chain carries TRBV9 and TRBJ2-3, with TRBD2 matching over 10 bases. V shed 4 bases, J shed 4 bases, and the junction held 9 bases outside the gene matches. The CDR3 sequence is 16 residues long. The germline CDR1 and CDR2 sequences are SGDLS and YYNGEE. Here the CDR3 reads CASSSQTSGKADTQYF. CDR3 DNA: TGTGCCAGCAGCTCCCAAACTAGCGGGAAGGCAGATACGCAGTATTTT.

This sequence joins TRBV7-8 and TRBJ1-2; D unclear. The CDR3 loop spans 14 amino acids. The germline CDR1 and CDR2 sequences are SGHVS and FQNEAQ. V was trimmed by 5 bases and J by 0 bases, leaving 10 bases between them. The CDR3 DNA is TGTGCCAGCAGCCCCTCAAGATCTAACTATGGCTACACCTTC. Its translation is CASSPSRSNYGYTF.

V and J are TRBV30 and TRBJ1-5; D is perhaps TRBD1 (5 bases). V was pared by 0 bases and J by 6 bases, with 9 bases between. The CDR3 is 13 amino acids. Germline V lookup: CDR1 GTSNPN, CDR2 SVGIG (reference sequence). The CDR3 nucleotides read TGTGCCTGGAGTGTGGGGGGTAGTCAGCCCCAGCATTTT. Translation gives CAWSVGGSQPQHF.

The rearrangement joins TRBV28 to TRBJ2-7, with 7 bases lining up with TRBD2. This CDR3 has 15 residues. Germline CDR1 reads MDHEN; CDR2 reads SYDVKM. With 2 bases clipped from V and 2 bases from J, the junction kept 6 bases outside the gene matches. CDR3 sequence reads: CASSLISGPTYEQYF. CDR3 DNA sequence: TGTGCCAGCAGTTTAATTAGCGGGCCAACCTACGAGCAGTACTTC.

J is TRBJ1-2 and V is TRBV11-2; tentative D call: TRBD1 (6 bases). The CDR3 is 15 residues long. CDR1 is SGHAT and CDR2 is FQNNGV in the germline V gene. V lost 4 bases and J lost 5, with 17 bases in between. This CDR3 is CASSSFGGPGYGYTF. The DNA of the CDR3 is TGTGCCAGCAGCTCCTTTGGGGGGCCTGGGTATGGCTACACCTTC.

V usage is TRBV28 and J usage is TRBJ2-1; D is ambiguous. The CDR3 has 12 residues. Germline lookup yields CDR1 MDHEN and CDR2 SYDVKM. Trimming left V 6 bases short and J 10 bases short, with 13 bases between. This CDR3 reads CASSLTPLEQFF. CDR3 nucleotides: TGTGCCAGCAGCCTCACTCCTTTGGAGCAGTTCTTC.

The chain uses TRBV5-4 and TRBJ2-2, with D possibly TRBD1 on 5 matching bases. This CDR3 region has 13 residues. V was shortened by 8 bases and J by 2 bases, with 10 bases between the two germline ends. Per germline, CDR1 SGHNT and CDR2 YYREEE (reference sequence). CDR3 sequence reads: CASRGPNTGELFF. CDR3 nucleotide sequence: TGTGCCAGTAGGGGCCCAAACACCGGGGAGCTGTTTTTT.

V gene TRBV10-2 combines with J gene TRBJ1-1; tentative D call: TRBD1 (5 bases). Germline CDR1 is WSHSY and CDR2 is SAAADI. V lost 5 bases and J 0 bases, leaving 13 bases between the germline ends. The CDR3 totals 15 residues. The CDR3 sequence: CASSQGRLMNTEAFF. The CDR3, as DNA: TGCGCCAGCAGTCAGGGACGGCTCATGAACACTGAAGCTTTCTTT.

The chain has TRBV18 and TRBJ2-5; no reliable D call. The CDR3 length is 13 residues. Trimming took off 4 bases at V and 2 bases at J, with 8 bases between the two ends. Germline loops: CDR1 KGHSH, CDR2 LQKENI. The CDR3 DNA follows: TGTGCCAGCTCACGGGGAAGACAAGAGACCCAGTACTTC. Amino acids: CASSRGRQETQYF.

The table lists this clone with a count of one. This chain joins TRBV28 and TRBJ1-1, with D unresolved. The CDR3 is 13 residues long. The ends were cut back, 2 bases at V and 3 bases at J, with 7 bases in the middle. The V gene's germline CDR1 is MDHEN and CDR2 SYDVKM. The CDR3 protein is CASSLARHTEAFF. As DNA, the CDR3 is TGTGCCAGCAGTTTAGCCCGGCACACTGAAGCTTTCTTT.

The gene calls are TRBV30 and TRBJ2-2, with D perhaps TRBD2 (6 bases). V was trimmed by 0 bases and J by 4 bases, leaving 9 bases between them. The CDR3 sequence is 14 residues long. CDR1 is GTSNPN and CDR2 is SVGIG in the germline V gene (reference sequence). CDR3 protein: CAWSVGGITGELFF. Written as DNA, the CDR3 is TGTGCCTGGAGTGTGGGGGGAATCACCGGGGAGCTGTTTTTT.

This sequence joins TRBV29-1 and TRBJ1-5; 9 positions agree with TRBD1. CDR1 is SQVTM, CDR2 ANQGSEA, per germline. With V trimmed by 6 bases and J by 0 bases, 3 bases remained unmatched. CDR3 length: 14 residues. CDR3 DNA sequence: TGCAGCGTGGGGACAGGGAATAGCAATCAGCCCCAGCATTTT. Translation: CSVGTGNSNQPQHF.

The chain joins TRBV6-1 to TRBJ2-5, with 11 bases lining up with TRBD2. CDR3 length: 16 amino acids. V trimming: 4 bases; J trimming: 5 bases; junction bases outside the gene matches: 9. The germline V gene encodes CDR1 MNHNS and CDR2 SASEGT. CDR3 sequence (DNA): TGTGCCAGCAGTGCCGGACTAGCGGGTCGGAGGGAGACCCAGTACTTC. Encoded protein: CASSAGLAGRRETQYF.

V and J are TRBV28 and TRBJ2-7; D gene ambiguous. This CDR3 has 15 residues. Germline assignment: CDR1 MDHEN and CDR2 SYDVKM. The V gene lost 5 bases and the J gene lost 2 bases, with 16 bases spanning the gap. The CDR3: CASSPNPSGPYEQYF. CDR3 in DNA: TGTGCCAGCAGTCCTAACCCCTCAGGCCCCTACGAGCAGTACTTC. The full variable domain, with the rest looked up from reference TRBV28 and TRBJ2-7, is DVKVTQSSRYLVKRTGEKVFLECVQDMDHENMFWYRQDPGLGLRLIYFSYDVKMKEKGDIPEGYSVSREKKERFSLILESASTNQTSMYLCASSPNPSGPYEQYFGPGTRLTVT.

This sequence joins TRBV5-1 and TRBJ1-4; 7 positions agree with TRBD1. Germline CDR1 is SGHRS and CDR2 is YFSETQ. The ends lost 4 bases at V and 4 bases at J; junction bases unmatched: 10. The CDR3 is 16 residues long. The CDR3, as DNA: TGCGCCAGCAGCATAATCCCGGGACAGCTTAATGAAAAACTGTTTTTT. Its protein is CASSIIPGQLNEKLFF. Using reference TRBV5-1 and TRBJ1-4 for the parts outside the CDR3, the full variable domain is KAGVTQTPRYLIKTRGQQVTLSCSPISGHRSVSWYQQTPGQGLQFLFEYFSETQRNKGNFPGRFSGRQFSNSRSEMNVSTLELGDSALYLCASSIIPGQLNEKLFFGSGTQLSVL.

The chain joins TRBV4-1 to TRBJ2-1; D not resolved. The CDR3 has 14 amino acids. Trimming left V 3 bases short and J 5 bases short, with 11 bases between. CDR1 is MGHRA and CDR2 is YSYEKL in the germline V gene. In nucleotides, the CDR3 is TGCGCCAGCAGCCAGACGTTCGGTCACAATGAGCAGTTCTTC. Translation: CASSQTFGHNEQFF.

The chain links TRBV27 to TRBJ2-1; TRBD2 matches at 8 bases. Germline V gives CDR1 MNHEY, CDR2 SMNVEV (reference sequence). This CDR3 has 18 residues. J lost 0 bases, V lost 1 base, and 8 bases had no gene match. CDR3 loop: CASSLLGREGSSYNEQFF. In nucleotides, the CDR3 is TGTGCCAGCAGTTTATTGGGTCGGGAGGGGAGCTCCTACAATGAGCAGTTCTTC.

The chain has TRBV6-5 and TRBJ1-2, with TRBD1 identical over 7 bases. The length of the CDR3 is 13 residues. The V gene's germline CDR1 is MNHEY and CDR2 SVGAGI. Losses at the gene ends were 5 bases for V and 4 bases for J; bases not matched to a gene: 4. The DNA of the CDR3 is TGTGCCAGCAGTCGACAGGGAACCTATGGCTACACCTTC. This encodes CASSRQGTYGYTF.

This clone was found once. J is TRBJ2-1 and V is TRBV10-3, with TRBD2 matching over 9 bases. After removal of 4 bases from V and 0 bases from J, the junction contained 16 bases not matched to a gene. In germline, CDR1 is ENHRY, CDR2 SYGVKD. This CDR3 comprises 20 residues. This CDR3 reads CAISAPRLAAPSSSYNEQFF. In nucleotides, the CDR3 is TGTGCCATCAGTGCCCCTAGACTAGCGGCCCCGAGTAGCTCCTACAATGAGCAGTTCTTC.

With regard to this clone: One junction end disagrees with the germline gene, perhaps due to a read error. The chain uses TRBV7-3 and TRBJ1-3; possibly TRBD1 for D (6 bases). CDR3 size: 11 residues. Looked up from germline, CDR1 is SGHTA and CDR2 is FQGTGA. The CDR3 DNA reads as TGTGCCAGCAGCTCGCGACAGGCCGTCGATTTT. Translation: CASSSRQAVDF.

V usage is TRBV10-1 and J usage is TRBJ2-1; D might be TRBD2 (6 bases). CDR1 is WNHNN, CDR2 SYGVQD, per germline (reference sequence). The CDR3 extends over 14 amino acids. Trimming cost V 6 bases and J 7 bases, with 16 bases left between them. The CDR3 is CASSSGAVWNEQFF. The CDR3 DNA reads as TGCGCCAGCAGCTCGGGAGCCGTCTGGAATGAGCAGTTCTTC.